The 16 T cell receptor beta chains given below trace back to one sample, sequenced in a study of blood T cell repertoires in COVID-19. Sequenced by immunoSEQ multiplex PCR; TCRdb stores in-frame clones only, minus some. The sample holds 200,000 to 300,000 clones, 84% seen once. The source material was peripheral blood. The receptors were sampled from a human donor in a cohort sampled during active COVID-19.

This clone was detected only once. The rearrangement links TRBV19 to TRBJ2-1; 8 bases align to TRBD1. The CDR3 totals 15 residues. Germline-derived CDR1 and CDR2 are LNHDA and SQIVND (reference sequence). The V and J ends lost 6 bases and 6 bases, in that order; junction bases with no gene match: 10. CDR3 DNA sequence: TGTGCCAGTAGACTCGACAGGGGTGGCTCCAATGAGCAGTTCTTC. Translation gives CASRLDRGGSNEQFF.

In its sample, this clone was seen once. The CDR3 coding sequence is TGTGCCAGCAGCTTGCAGCGCGGGGCACAAGAGACCCAGTACTTC. Its translation: CASSLQRGAQETQYF. V gene TRBV7-2 combines with J gene TRBJ2-5, with a tentative D call TRBD2 (6 bases). Deletions cut 3 bases from V and 2 bases from J, with 13 bases between. The CDR3 has 15 residues. The germline V gene has CDR1 SGHTA and CDR2 FQGNSA.

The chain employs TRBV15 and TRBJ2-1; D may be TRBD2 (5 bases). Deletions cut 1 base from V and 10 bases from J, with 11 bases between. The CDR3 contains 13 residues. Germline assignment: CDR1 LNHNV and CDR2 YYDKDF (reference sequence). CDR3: CATSRGGRLEQFF. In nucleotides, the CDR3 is TGTGCCACCAGCAGAGGAGGAAGACTAGAGCAGTTCTTC.

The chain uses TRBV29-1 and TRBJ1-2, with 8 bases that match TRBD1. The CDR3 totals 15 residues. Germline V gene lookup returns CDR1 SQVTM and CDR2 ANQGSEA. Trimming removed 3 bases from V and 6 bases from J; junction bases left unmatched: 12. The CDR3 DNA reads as TGCAGCGTTGACCTTAGGGGACAGGAGGGTGATGGCTACACCTTC. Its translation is CSVDLRGQEGDGYTF.

The CDR3 protein is CASSLAAGGSNQPQHF. The CDR3, as DNA: TGTGCCAGCAGCCTCGCGGCCGGTGGCAGCAATCAGCCCCAGCATTTT. The chain joins TRBV6-2 or TRBV6-3 to TRBJ1-5; no firm D call. The CDR3 is 16 residues long. Germline CDR1 MNHEY, CDR2 SVGEGT. Trimming removed 6 bases at V and 1 base at J, with 16 bases between.

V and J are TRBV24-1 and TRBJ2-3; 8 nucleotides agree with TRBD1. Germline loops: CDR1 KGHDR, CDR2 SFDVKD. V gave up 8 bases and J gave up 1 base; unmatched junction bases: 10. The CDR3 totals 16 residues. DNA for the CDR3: TGTGCCACCACCGGGGGTGGACAGGGTGGCACAGATACGCAGTATTTT. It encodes CATTGGGQGGTDTQYF.

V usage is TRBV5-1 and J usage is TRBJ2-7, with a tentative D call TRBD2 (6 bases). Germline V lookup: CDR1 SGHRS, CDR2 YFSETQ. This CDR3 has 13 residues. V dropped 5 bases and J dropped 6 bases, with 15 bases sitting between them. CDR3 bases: TGCGCCAGCAGAGTCGGGACGGGACTCGAGCAGTACTTC. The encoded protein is CASRVGTGLEQYF.

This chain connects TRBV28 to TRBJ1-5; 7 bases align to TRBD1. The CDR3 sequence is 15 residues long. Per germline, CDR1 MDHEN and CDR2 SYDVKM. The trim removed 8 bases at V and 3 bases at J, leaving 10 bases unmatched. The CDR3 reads CASGPQGSPNQPQHF. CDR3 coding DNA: TGTGCCAGCGGCCCACAGGGGTCCCCCAATCAGCCCCAGCATTTT. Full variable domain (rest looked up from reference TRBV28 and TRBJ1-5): DVKVTQSSRYLVKRTGEKVFLECVQDMDHENMFWYRQDPGLGLRLIYFSYDVKMKEKGDIPEGYSVSREKKERFSLILESASTNQTSMYLCASGPQGSPNQPQHFGDGTRLSIL.

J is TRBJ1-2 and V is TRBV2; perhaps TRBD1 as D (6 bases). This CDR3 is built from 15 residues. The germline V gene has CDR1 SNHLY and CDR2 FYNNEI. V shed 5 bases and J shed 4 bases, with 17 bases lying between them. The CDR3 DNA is TGTGCCAGCAGTCTTTCACAGGGTGGTCCCTATGGCTACACCTTC. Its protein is CASSLSQGGPYGYTF.

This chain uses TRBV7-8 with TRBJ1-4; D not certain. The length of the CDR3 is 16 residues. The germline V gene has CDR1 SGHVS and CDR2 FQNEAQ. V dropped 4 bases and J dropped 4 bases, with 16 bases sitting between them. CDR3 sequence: CASSSRRSENNEKLFF. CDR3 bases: TGTGCCAGCAGCTCGAGGCGTTCAGAAAATAATGAAAAACTGTTTTTT.

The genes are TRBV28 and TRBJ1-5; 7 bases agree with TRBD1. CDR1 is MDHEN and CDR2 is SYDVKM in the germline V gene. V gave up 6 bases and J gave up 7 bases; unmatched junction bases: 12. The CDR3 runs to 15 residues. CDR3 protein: CASSLSTGLGQPQHF. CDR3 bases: TGTGCCAGCAGCCTATCGACAGGGTTGGGCCAGCCCCAGCATTTT. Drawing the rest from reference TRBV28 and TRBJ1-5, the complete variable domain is DVKVTQSSRYLVKRTGEKVFLECVQDMDHENMFWYRQDPGLGLRLIYFSYDVKMKEKGDIPEGYSVSREKKERFSLILESASTNQTSMYLCASSLSTGLGQPQHFGDGTRLSIL.

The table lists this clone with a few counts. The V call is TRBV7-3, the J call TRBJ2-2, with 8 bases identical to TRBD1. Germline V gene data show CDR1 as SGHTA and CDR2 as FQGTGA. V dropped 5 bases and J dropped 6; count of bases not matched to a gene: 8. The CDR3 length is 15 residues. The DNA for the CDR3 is TGTGCCAGCAGCCCAACAGGGGGTAGGGCCGGGGAGCTGTTTTTT. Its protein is CASSPTGGRAGELFF.

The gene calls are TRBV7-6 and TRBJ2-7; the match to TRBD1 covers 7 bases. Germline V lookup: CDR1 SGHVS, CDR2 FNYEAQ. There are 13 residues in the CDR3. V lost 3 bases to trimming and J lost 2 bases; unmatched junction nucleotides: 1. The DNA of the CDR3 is TGTGCCAGCAGCTTCGGGACAGCCTACGAGCAGTACTTC. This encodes CASSFGTAYEQYF.

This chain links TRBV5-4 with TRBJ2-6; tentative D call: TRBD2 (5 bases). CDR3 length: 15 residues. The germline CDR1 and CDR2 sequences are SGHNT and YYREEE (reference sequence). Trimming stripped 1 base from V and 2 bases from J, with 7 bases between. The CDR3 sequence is CASSLIGAGANVLTF. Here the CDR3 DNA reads TGTGCCAGCAGCTTGATCGGGGCTGGGGCCAACGTCCTGACTTTC.

As DNA, the CDR3 is TGCGCCAGCAGCCCGAGTTTGAACACTGAAGCTTTCTTT. It encodes CASSPSLNTEAFF. The chain is built from TRBV4-3 and TRBJ1-1; D not certain. Germline V gives CDR1 LGHNA, CDR2 YSLEER. This CDR3 contains 13 residues. The V and J ends lost 4 bases and 0 bases respectively, with 6 bases between them.

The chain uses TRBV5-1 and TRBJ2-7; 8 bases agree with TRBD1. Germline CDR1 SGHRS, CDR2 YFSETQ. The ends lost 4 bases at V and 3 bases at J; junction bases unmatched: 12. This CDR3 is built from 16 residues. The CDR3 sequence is CASSAGRFDRGYEQYF. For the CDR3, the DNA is TGCGCCAGCAGCGCGGGACGGTTCGACAGGGGCTACGAGCAGTACTTC.